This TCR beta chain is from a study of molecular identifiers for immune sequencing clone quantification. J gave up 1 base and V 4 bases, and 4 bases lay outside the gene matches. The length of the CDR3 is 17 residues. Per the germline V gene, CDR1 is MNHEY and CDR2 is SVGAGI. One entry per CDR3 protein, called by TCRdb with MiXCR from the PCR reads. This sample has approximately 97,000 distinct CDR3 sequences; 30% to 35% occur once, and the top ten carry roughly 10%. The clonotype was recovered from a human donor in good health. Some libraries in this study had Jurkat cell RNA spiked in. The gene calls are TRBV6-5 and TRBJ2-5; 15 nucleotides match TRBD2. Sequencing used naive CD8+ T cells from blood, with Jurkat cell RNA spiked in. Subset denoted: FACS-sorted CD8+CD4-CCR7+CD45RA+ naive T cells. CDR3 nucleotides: TGTGCCAGCAGTTGGGGACTAGCGGGAGGTAGCCAAGAGACCCAGTACTTC. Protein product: CASSWGLAGGSQETQYF.